These 10 T cell receptor beta chains share one sample of origin, sequenced in a study of CD8 T cells in ankylosing spondylitis. Via MiXCR, TCRdb re-called the 5' RACE reads, giving one row per CDR3 protein. The sample holds 340,000 or so distinct CDR3 sequences; about 15% are singletons and the top ten take 0.85% to 1.4%. The source material was blood, either unsorted or a sorted T cell fraction (not recorded which). These receptors were collected from a male donor with ankylosing spondylitis or in good health (not recorded which).

This clonotype was seen more than once but under ten times. V usage is TRBV3-1 and J usage is TRBJ2-1; TRBD2 aligns across 14 bases. J was trimmed by 9 bases and V by 4 bases; bases with no gene match: 8. There are 16 residues in the CDR3. Germline V gene sequence: CDR1 LGHDT, CDR2 YNNKEL (reference sequence). The CDR3 nucleotides read TGTGCCAGCAGCCCCTTGACTAGCGGGGGGGCCCTTGAGCAGTTCTTC. Translation gives CASSPLTSGGALEQFF.

The V gene is TRBV5-1, the J gene TRBJ2-7; 7 nucleotides agree with TRBD1. The CDR3 length is 13 residues. Germline trimming cut 2 bases from V and 2 bases from J; bases unmatched to any gene: 1. The V gene's germline CDR1 is SGHRS and CDR2 YFSETQ. The CDR3 DNA sequence: TGCGCCAGCAGCTTTGGACAGGCCTACGAGCAGTACTTC. It specifies CASSFGQAYEQYF. The variable domain in full, completed from reference TRBV5-1 and TRBJ2-7, reads KAGVTQTPRYLIKTRGQQVTLSCSPISGHRSVSWYQQTPGQGLQFLFEYFSETQRNKGNFPGRFSGRQFSNSRSEMNVSTLELGDSALYLCASSFGQAYEQYFGPGTRLTVT.

This clonotype occurred a few times. The chain joins TRBV27 to TRBJ1-5, with D unclear. Germline values: CDR1 MNHEY, CDR2 SMNVEV (reference sequence). V lost 3 bases and J lost 6, with 9 bases in between. The CDR3 sequence is 13 residues long. The chain's CDR3 is CASSFAVGQPQHF. The CDR3 DNA reads TGTGCCAGCAGTTTTGCCGTGGGTCAGCCCCAGCATTTT.

The chain carries TRBV6-5 and TRBJ1-2; unclear D gene. The CDR3 runs to 12 residues. Germline CDR1 reads MNHEY; CDR2 reads SVGAGI. The CDR3 sequence is CAARRWDYGYTF. The CDR3 DNA reads TGTGCAGCACGCAGATGGGACTATGGCTACACCTTC.

This clonotype was counted a few times. The rearrangement uses TRBV7-2 and TRBJ2-5; D ambiguous. CDR3 size: 13 residues. V was shortened by 9 bases and J by 1 base, with 12 bases between the two germline ends. Germline loops: CDR1 SGHTA, CDR2 FQGNSA. CDR3 nucleotides: TGTGCCAGTCTACCAGCCACCCAAGAGACCCAGTACTTC. Its translation: CASLPATQETQYF.

There are many counts of this clonotype. The V call is TRBV5-1, the J call TRBJ2-2; D not resolved. In germline, CDR1 is SGHRS, CDR2 YFSETQ. V shed 0 bases and J shed 0 bases, with 6 bases lying between them. CDR3 length equals 15 residues. CDR3 in amino acids: CASSLAQTNTGELFF. In DNA, the CDR3 is TGCGCCAGCAGCTTGGCGCAGACGAACACCGGGGAGCTGTTTTTT.

The sample holds a few counts of this clonotype. The chain joins TRBV2 to TRBJ2-3; 9 bases are shared with TRBD2. Germline assignment: CDR1 SNHLY and CDR2 FYNNEI. Unmatched junction bases numbered 8, after V lost 5 bases and J lost 2 bases. The length of the CDR3 is 16 residues. The CDR3 region is CASSPLAGEATDTQYF. The CDR3 nucleotides read TGTGCCAGCAGTCCTTTAGCGGGAGAAGCCACAGATACGCAGTATTTT.

The rearrangement joins TRBV5-1 to TRBJ2-1; no firm D call. The V end lost 0 bases, the J end lost 7 bases, and 8 bases lay between the germline ends. The CDR3 extends over 13 amino acids. Germline lookup yields CDR1 SGHRS and CDR2 YFSETQ. The chain's CDR3 is CASSLGSKNEQFF. The CDR3, as DNA: TGCGCCAGCAGCTTGGGGTCGAAAAATGAGCAGTTCTTC.

This clonotype occurred a few times. The CDR3 coding sequence is TGTGCCAGCAGTTCCCCTCGGGCTAGCGGGGAGCGAAGCTCCTACAATGAGCAGTTCTTC. Translating it yields CASSSPRASGERSSYNEQFF. The V call is TRBV11-2, the J call TRBJ2-1, with 9 bases aligning to TRBD2. Trimming removed 6 bases from V and 0 bases from J; junction bases left unmatched: 18. Germline V CDR1 and CDR2: SGHAT, FQNNGV. The CDR3 runs to 20 residues.

This clonotype has a handful of counts. The J gene is TRBJ1-6, the V gene TRBV9, with 9 bases that match TRBD1. The junction had 5 bases not matched to a gene; V was cut back by 4 bases and J by 6 bases. Germline V lookup: CDR1 SGDLS, CDR2 YYNGEE. The CDR3 runs 15 residues. CDR3 sequence reads: CASSPQGAGNSPLHF. The DNA of the CDR3 is TGTGCCAGCAGCCCACAGGGGGCTGGTAATTCACCCCTCCACTTT. The full variable domain, completed using reference TRBV9 and TRBJ1-6, is DSGVTQTPKHLITATGQRVTLRCSPRSGDLSVYWYQQSLDQGLQFLIQYYNGEERAKGNILERFSAQQFPDLHSELNLSSLELGDSALYFCASSPQGAGNSPLHFGNGTRLTVT.